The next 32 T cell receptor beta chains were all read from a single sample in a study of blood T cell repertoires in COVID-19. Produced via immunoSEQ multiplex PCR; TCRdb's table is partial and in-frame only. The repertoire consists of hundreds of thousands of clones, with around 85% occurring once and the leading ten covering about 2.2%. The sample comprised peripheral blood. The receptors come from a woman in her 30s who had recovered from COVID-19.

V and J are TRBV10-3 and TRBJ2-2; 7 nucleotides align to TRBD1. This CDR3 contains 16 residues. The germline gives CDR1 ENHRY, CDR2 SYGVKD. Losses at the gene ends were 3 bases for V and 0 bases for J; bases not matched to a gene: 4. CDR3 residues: CAISDRTGANTGELFF. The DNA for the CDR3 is TGTGCCATCAGTGACAGGACAGGAGCGAACACCGGGGAGCTGTTTTTT.

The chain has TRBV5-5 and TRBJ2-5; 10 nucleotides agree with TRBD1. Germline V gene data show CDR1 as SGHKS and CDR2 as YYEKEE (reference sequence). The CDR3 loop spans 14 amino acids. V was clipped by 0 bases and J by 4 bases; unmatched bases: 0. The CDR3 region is CASSLGTGGETQYF. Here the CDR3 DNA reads TGTGCCAGCAGCTTGGGGACAGGGGGAGAGACCCAGTACTTC.

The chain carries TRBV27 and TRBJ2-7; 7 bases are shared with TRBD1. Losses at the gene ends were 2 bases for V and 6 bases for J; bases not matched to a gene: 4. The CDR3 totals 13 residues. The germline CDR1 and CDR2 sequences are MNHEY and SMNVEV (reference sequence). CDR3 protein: CASSLATGLEQYF. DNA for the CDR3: TGTGCCAGCAGTTTAGCGACAGGGCTCGAGCAGTACTTC.

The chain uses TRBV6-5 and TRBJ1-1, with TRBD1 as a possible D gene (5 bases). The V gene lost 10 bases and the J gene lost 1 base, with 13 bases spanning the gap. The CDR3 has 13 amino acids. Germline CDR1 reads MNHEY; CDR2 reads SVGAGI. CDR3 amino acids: CAIRESENTEAFF. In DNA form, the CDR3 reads TGTGCCATCAGGGAGTCTGAGAACACTGAAGCTTTCTTT.

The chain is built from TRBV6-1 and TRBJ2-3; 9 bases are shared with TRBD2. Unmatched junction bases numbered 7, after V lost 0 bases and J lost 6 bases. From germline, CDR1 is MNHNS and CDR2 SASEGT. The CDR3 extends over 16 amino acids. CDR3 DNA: TGTGCCAGCAGTGAAGCGGGCGGGGGGGCCAGCGATACGCAGTATTTT. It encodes CASSEAGGGASDTQYF.

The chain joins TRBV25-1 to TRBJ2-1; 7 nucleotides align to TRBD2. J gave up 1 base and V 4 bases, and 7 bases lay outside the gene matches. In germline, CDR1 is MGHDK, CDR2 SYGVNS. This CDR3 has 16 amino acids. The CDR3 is CASSVGGVLSYNEQFF. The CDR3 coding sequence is TGTGCCAGCAGTGTGGGGGGGGTCCTGTCCTACAATGAGCAGTTCTTC.

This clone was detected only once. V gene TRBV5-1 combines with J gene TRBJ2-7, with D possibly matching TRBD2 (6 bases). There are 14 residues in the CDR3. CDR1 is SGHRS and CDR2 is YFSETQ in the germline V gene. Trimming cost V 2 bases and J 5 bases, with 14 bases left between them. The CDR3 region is CASSFNGGVDEQYF. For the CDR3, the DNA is TGCGCCAGCAGCTTCAACGGGGGTGTCGACGAGCAGTACTTC.

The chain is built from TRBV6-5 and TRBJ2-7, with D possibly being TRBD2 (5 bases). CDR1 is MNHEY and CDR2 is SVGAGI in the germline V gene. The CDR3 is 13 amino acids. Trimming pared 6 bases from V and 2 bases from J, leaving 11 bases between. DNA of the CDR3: TGTGCCAGCAGGGGGAGTGCTACCTACGAGCAGTACTTC. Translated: CASRGSATYEQYF.

The CDR3 loop reads CASSTPGQNTEAFF. CDR3 nucleotides: TGTGCCAGCAGCACGCCGGGACAGAACACTGAAGCTTTCTTT. J is TRBJ1-1 and V is TRBV7-9; possible D gene TRBD1, 6 bases. V was trimmed by 5 bases and J by 1 base, leaving 11 bases between them. The CDR3 is 14 residues long. Germline CDR1 SEHNR, CDR2 FQNEAQ (reference sequence).

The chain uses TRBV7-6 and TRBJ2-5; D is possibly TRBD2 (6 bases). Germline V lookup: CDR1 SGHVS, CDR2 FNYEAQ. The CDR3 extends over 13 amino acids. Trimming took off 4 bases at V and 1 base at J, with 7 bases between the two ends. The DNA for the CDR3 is TGTGCCAGCAGCTCGGGACTCCAAGAGACCCAGTACTTC. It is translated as CASSSGLQETQYF. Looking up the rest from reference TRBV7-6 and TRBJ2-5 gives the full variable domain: GAGVSQSPRYKVTKRGQDVALRCDPISGHVSLYWYRQALGQGPEFLTYFNYEAQQDKSGLPNDRFSAERPEGSISTLTIQRTEQRDSAMYRCASSSGLQETQYFGPGTRLLVL.

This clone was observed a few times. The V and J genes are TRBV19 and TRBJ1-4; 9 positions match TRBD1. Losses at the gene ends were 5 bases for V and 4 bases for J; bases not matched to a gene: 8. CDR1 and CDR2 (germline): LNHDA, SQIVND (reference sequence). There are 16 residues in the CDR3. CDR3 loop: CASSSGTGWDNEKLFF. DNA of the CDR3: TGTGCCAGTAGTTCCGGGACAGGGTGGGATAATGAAAAACTGTTTTTT.

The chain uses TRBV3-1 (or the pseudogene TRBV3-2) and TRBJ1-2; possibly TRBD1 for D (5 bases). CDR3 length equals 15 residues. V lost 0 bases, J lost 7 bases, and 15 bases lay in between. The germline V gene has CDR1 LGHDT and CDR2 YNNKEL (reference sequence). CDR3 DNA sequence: TGTGCCAGCAGCCAAGATTCGCAGGGAACGGGTGGCTACACCTTC. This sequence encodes CASSQDSQGTGGYTF.

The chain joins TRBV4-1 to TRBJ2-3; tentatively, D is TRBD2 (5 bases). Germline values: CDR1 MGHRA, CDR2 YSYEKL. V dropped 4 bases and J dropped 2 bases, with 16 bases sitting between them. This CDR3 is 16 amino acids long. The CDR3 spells CASSLTLVDYTDTQYF. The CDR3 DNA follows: TGCGCCAGCAGCCTCACACTAGTCGACTACACAGATACGCAGTATTTT.

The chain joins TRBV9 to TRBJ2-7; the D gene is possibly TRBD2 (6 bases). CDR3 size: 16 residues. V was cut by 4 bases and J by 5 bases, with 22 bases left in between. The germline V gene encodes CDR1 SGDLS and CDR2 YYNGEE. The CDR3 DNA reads TGTGCCAGCAGCAAGACGCCCGGGAGCCTACCTAACGAGCAGTACTTC. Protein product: CASSKTPGSLPNEQYF.

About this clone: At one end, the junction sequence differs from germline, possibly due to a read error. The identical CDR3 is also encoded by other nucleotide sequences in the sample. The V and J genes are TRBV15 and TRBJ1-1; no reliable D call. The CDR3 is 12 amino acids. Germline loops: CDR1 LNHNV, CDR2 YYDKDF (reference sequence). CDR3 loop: CATSRDTTEAFF. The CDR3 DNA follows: TGCGCCACCAGCAGAGATACAACTGAAGCTTTCTTT.

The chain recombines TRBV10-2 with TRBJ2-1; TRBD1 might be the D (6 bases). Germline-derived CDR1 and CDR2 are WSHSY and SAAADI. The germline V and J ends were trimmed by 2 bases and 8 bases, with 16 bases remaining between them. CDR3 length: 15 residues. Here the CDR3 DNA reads TGCGCCAGCAGTGAGCCGCGACAGGTTGGAGATGAGCAGTTCTTC. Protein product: CASSEPRQVGDEQFF.

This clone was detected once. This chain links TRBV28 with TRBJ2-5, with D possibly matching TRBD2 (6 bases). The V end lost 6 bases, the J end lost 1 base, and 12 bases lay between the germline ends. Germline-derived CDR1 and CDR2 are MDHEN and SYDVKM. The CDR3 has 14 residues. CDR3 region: CASRAGTGQETQYF. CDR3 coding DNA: TGTGCCAGCAGGGCGGGGACGGGCCAAGAGACCCAGTACTTC.

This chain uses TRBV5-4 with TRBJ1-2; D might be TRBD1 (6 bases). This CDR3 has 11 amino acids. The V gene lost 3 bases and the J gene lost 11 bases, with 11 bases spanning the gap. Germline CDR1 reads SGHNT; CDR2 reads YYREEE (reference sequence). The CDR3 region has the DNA TGTGCCAGCAGCTCAGGGGCCGGTTACACCTTC. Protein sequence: CASSSGAGYTF.

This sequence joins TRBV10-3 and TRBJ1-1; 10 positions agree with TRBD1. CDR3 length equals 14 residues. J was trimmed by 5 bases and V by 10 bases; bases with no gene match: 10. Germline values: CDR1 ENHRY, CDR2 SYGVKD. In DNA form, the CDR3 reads TGTGCCAGCAGGACAGGGGGGGCTTGGACTGAAGCTTTCTTT. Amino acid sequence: CASRTGGAWTEAFF.

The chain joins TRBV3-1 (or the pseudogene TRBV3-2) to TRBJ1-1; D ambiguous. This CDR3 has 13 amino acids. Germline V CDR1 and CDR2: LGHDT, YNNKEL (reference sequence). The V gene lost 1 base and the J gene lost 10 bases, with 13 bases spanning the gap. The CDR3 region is CASSQVSIPGAFF. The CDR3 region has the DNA TGTGCCAGCAGCCAAGTCTCAATACCAGGAGCTTTCTTT.

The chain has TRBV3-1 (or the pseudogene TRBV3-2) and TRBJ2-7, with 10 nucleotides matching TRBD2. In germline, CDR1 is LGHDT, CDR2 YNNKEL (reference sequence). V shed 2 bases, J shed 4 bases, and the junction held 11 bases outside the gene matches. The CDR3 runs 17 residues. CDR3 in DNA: TGTGCCAGCAGCCAAAGGGAGACGACTAGCGGGTGGTACGAGCAGTACTTC. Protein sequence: CASSQRETTSGWYEQYF.

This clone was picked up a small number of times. The CDR3 loop is CASSELDRGDGYTF. In DNA form, the CDR3 reads TGTGCCAGCAGTGAACTGGACAGGGGAGATGGCTACACCTTC. This rearrangement joins TRBV25-1 to TRBJ1-2; 9 nucleotides align to TRBD1. Germline CDR1 and CDR2: MGHDK and SYGVNS. The CDR3 loop spans 14 amino acids. V was pared by 2 bases and J by 6 bases, with 4 bases of the junction left unmatched.

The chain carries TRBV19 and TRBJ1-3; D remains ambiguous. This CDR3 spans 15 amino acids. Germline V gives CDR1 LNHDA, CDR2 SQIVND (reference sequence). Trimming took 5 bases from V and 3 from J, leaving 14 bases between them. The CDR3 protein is CASSADMASGNTIYF. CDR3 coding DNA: TGTGCCAGTAGTGCCGACATGGCGAGTGGAAACACCATATATTTT.

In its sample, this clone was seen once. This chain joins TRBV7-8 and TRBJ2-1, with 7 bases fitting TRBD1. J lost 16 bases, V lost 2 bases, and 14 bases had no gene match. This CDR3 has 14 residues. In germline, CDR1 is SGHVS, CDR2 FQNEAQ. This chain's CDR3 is CASSLRTGYLSPFF. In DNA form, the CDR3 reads TGTGCCAGCAGCTTAAGGACAGGTTACCTGTCTCCATTCTTC.

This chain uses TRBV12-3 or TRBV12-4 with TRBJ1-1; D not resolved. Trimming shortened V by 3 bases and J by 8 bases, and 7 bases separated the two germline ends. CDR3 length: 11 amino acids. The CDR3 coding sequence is TGTGCCAGCAGTTTGGGAGCCGAAGCTTTCTTT. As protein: CASSLGAEAFF.

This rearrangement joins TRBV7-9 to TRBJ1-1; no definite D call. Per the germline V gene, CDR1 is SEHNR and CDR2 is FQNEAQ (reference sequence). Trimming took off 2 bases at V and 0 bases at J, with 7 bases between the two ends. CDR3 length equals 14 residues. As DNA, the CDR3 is TGTGCCAGCAGCTTACCCTATCTGAACACTGAAGCTTTCTTT. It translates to CASSLPYLNTEAFF.

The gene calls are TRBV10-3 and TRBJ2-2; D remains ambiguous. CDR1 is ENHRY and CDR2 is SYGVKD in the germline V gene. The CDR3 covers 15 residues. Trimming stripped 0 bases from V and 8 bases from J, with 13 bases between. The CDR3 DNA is TGTGCCATCAGTGAGTCGATTGACACCCCGGGGGAGCTGTTTTTT. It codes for CAISESIDTPGELFF.

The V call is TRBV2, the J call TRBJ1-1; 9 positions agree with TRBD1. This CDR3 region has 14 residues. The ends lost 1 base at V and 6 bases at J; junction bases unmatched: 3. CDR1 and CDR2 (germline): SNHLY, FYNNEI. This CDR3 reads CASSEGTGDPEAFF. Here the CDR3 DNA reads TGTGCCAGCAGTGAAGGGACAGGGGACCCTGAAGCTTTCTTT.

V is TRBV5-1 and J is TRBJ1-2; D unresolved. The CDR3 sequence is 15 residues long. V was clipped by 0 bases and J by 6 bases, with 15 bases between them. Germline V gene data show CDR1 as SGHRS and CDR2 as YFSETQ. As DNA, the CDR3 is TGCGCCAGCAGCTTGGCCCCCGGTTCGAGGGATGGCTACACCTTC. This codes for CASSLAPGSRDGYTF.

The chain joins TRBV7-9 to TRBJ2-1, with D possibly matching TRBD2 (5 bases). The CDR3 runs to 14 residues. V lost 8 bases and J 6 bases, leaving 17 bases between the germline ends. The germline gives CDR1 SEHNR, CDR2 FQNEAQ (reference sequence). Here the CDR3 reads CASLKGSGFNEQFF. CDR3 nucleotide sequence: TGTGCCAGCTTAAAAGGGAGCGGATTCAATGAGCAGTTCTTC.

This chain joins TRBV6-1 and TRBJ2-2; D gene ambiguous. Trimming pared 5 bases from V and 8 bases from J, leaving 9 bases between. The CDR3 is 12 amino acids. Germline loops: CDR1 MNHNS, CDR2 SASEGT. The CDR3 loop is CASSRVEGELFF. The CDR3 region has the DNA TGTGCCAGCAGTCGGGTAGAGGGGGAGCTGTTTTTT.

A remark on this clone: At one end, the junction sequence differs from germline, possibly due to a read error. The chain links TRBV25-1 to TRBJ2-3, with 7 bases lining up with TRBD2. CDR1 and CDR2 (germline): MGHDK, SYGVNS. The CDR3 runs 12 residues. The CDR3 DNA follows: TGTGTCAGCGGAAGCGGGGCAGATACGCAGTATTTT. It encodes CVSGSGADTQYF.